Following are 8 T cell receptor beta chains from one sample sequenced in a study of T cells after yellow fever vaccination. TCRdb used MiXCR to reprocess the 5' RACE reads, holding one entry per CDR3 protein. The sample includes 400,000 or so distinct CDR3 sequences, more than 9% of them seen just once. Sequences were derived from PBMCs, sampled on the day of the first yellow fever vaccination. The receptors originated from a man aged 18 to 29 who received the YFV17D yellow fever vaccine.

The rearrangement links TRBV5-1 to TRBJ2-3; TRBD2 might be the D (7 bases). Trimming left V 4 bases short and J 1 base short, with 13 bases between. Germline-derived CDR1 and CDR2 are SGHRS and YFSETQ. There are 15 residues in the CDR3. The CDR3 nucleotides are TGCGCCAGCAGCGAGGGGGGGCCCGGCACAGATACGCAGTATTTT. This encodes CASSEGGPGTDTQYF. The complete variable domain, with remaining parts taken from reference TRBV5-1 and TRBJ2-3, reads KAGVTQTPRYLIKTRGQQVTLSCSPISGHRSVSWYQQTPGQGLQFLFEYFSETQRNKGNFPGRFSGRQFSNSRSEMNVSTLELGDSALYLCASSEGGPGTDTQYFGPGTRLTVL.

The chain recombines TRBV12-3 or TRBV12-4 with TRBJ2-3; tentative D call: TRBD1 (6 bases). The ends were cut back, 5 bases at V and 6 bases at J, with 18 bases in the middle. The CDR3 totals 15 residues. In DNA, the CDR3 is TGTGCCAGCAGTCTCACAGGGTTCGATTACGATACGCAGTATTTT. Its translation: CASSLTGFDYDTQYF.

V is TRBV20-1 and J is TRBJ1-1; D remains unclear. Germline V gene sequence: CDR1 DFQATT, CDR2 SNEGSKA (reference sequence). V shed 2 bases and J shed 4 bases, with 8 bases lying between them. The CDR3 consists of 12 residues. In nucleotides, the CDR3 is TGCAGTGCTAGAACCCCACTCACTGAAGCTTTCTTT. This codes for CSARTPLTEAFF.

This clonotype has just a few counts. V gene TRBV18 combines with J gene TRBJ2-1; TRBD1 agrees at 8 bases. Germline loops: CDR1 KGHSH, CDR2 LQKENI. The CDR3 consists of 16 residues. The V segment lost 5 bases and the J segment 1 base; nucleotides outside the gene matches: 7. CDR3 region: CASSSLGQGSYNEQFF. CDR3 DNA: TGTGCCAGCTCATCCCTCGGACAGGGTTCCTACAATGAGCAGTTCTTC.

J is TRBJ2-7 and V is TRBV24-1; D is uncertain. Germline V gives CDR1 KGHDR, CDR2 SFDVKD. This CDR3 comprises 12 residues. CDR3 DNA sequence: TGTGTCCCCACAACAGTGCCCAACGAGCAGTACTTC. Translating gives CVPTTVPNEQYF.

CDR3 DNA: TGCGCCAGCAGCTGGGGGACGGTACAAGAGACCCAGTACTTC. Translated, it gives CASSWGTVQETQYF. The gene calls are TRBV5-1 and TRBJ2-5; tentatively, D is TRBD1 or TRBD2 (5 bases each). The CDR3 contains 14 residues. The germline V gene has CDR1 SGHRS and CDR2 YFSETQ. V was clipped by 3 bases and J by 2 bases, with 11 bases between them.

The chain joins TRBV7-2 to TRBJ2-5; tentative D call: TRBD1 (6 bases). CDR1 and CDR2 (germline): SGHTA, FQGNSA. Deletions cut 1 base from V and 5 bases from J, with 14 bases between. CDR3 length: 15 amino acids. In nucleotides, the CDR3 is TGTGCCAGCAGCTTAGATTGGGGGCGCGGGGAGACCCAGTACTTC. It encodes CASSLDWGRGETQYF.

The chain carries TRBV20-1 and TRBJ2-3; maybe TRBD1 (6 bases). The CDR3 runs 14 residues. Germline CDR1 reads DFQATT; CDR2 reads SNEGSKA (reference sequence). V shed 4 bases and J shed 0 bases, with 11 bases lying between them. The CDR3: CSAKRQVSTDTQYF. The CDR3 DNA reads as TGCAGTGCTAAGAGACAGGTTAGCACAGATACGCAGTATTTT.